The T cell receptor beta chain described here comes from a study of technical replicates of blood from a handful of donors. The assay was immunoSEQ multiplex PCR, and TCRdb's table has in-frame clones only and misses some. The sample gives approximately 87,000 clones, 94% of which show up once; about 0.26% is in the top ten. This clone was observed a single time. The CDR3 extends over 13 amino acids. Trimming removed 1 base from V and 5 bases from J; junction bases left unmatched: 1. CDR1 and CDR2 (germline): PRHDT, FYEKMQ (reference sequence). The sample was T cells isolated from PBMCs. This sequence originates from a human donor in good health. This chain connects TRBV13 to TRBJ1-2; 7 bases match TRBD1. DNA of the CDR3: TGTGCCAGCAGCTTAGTACAGGGGTATGGCTACACCTTC. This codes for CASSLVQGYGYTF. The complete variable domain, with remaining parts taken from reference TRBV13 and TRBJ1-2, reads AAGVIQSPRHLIKEKRETATLKCYPIPRHDTVYWYQQGPGQDPQFLISFYEKMQSDKGSIPDRFSAQQFSDYHSELNMSSLELGDSALYFCASSLVQGYGYTFGSGTRLTVV.